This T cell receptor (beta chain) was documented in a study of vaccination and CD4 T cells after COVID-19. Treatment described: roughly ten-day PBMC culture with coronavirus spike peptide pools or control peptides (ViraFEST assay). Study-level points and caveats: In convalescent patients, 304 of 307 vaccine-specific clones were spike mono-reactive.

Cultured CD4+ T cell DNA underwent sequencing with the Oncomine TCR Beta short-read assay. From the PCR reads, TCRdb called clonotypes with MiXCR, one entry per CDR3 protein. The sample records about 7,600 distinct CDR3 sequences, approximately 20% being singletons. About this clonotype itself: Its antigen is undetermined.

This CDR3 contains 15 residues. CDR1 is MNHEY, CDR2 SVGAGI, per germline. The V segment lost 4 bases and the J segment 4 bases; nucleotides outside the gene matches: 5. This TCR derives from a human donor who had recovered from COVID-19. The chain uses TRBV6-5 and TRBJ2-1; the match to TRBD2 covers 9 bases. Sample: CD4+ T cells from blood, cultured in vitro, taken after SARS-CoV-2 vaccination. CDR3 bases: TGTGCCAGCAGTTCTCGCGGGAGGGGGTACAATGAGCAGTTCTTC. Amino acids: CASSSRGRGYNEQFF.